This T cell receptor (beta chain) was sequenced in a study of T cell changes during pregnancy in multiple sclerosis. This CDR3 has 14 amino acids. Germline-derived CDR1 and CDR2 are SGHAT and FQNNGV. V was pared by 5 bases and J by 2 bases, with 9 bases between. The method was immunoSEQ multiplex PCR; TCRdb's version includes in-frame clones alone and lacks a portion of them. Of approximately 85,000 clones listed, less than 95% are singletons. The receptor was derived from a female donor with multiple sclerosis, enrolled in a pregnancy study. This chain uses TRBV11-2 with TRBJ1-4; D uncertain. This specimen was peripheral blood, taken in the third trimester of pregnancy. CDR3 DNA: TGTGCCAGCAGCGTATACGAGACTAATGAAAAACTGTTTTTT. It translates to CASSVYETNEKLFF.